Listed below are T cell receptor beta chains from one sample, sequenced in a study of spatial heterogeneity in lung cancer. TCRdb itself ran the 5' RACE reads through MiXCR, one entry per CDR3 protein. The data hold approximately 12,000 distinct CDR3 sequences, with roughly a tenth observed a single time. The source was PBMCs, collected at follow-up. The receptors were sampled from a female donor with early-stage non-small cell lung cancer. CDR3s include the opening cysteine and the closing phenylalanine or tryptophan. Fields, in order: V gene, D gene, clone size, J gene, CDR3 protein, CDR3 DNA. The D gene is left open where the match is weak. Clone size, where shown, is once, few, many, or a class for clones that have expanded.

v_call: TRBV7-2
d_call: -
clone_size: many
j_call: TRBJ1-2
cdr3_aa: CASSPRTDGYTF
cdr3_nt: TGTGCCAGCAGCCCCCGGACAGATGGCTACACCTTC

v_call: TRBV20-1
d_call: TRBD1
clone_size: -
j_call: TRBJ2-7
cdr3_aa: CSARDSGTGGFEQYF
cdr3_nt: TGCAGTGCTAGAGATTCGGGGACAGGGGGATTCGAGCAGTACTTC

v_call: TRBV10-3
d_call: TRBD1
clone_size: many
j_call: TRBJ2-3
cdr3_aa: CAISRTGGAGTDTQYF
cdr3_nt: TGTGCCATCAGTAGGACAGGGGGCGCGGGCACAGATACGCAGTATTTT

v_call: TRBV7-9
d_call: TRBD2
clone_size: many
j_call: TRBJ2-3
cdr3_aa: CASRPSGRADTQYF
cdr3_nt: TGTGCCAGCAGGCCCAGCGGGAGGGCAGATACGCAGTATTTT

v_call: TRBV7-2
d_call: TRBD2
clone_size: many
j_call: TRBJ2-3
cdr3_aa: CASSLLAGGSTDTQYF
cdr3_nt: TGTGCCAGCAGCCTCTTAGCGGGGGGTTCCACAGATACGCAGTATTTT

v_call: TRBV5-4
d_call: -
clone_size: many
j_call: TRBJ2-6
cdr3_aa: CASSPMNRAPGANVLTF
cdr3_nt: TGTGCCAGCAGCCCAATGAACAGGGCTCCTGGGGCCAACGTCCTGACTTTC

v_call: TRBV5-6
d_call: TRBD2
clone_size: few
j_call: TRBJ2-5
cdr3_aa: CASSLFSGGAQETQYF
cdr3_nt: TGTGCCAGCAGCTTGTTCAGCGGGGGGGCGCAAGAGACCCAGTACTTC

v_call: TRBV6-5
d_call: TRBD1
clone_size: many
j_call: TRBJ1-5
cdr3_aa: CASSPRTGRNQPQHF
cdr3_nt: TGTGCCAGCAGTCCCCGGACAGGGCGCAATCAGCCCCAGCATTTT

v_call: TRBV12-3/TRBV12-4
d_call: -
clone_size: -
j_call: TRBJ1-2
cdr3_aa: CASSFRQNNNYGYTF
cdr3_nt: TGTGCCAGCAGTTTTAGGCAGAATAATAACTATGGCTACACCTTC

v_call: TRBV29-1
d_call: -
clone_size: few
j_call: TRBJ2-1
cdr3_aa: CSVEDRGSVHGGQFF
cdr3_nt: TGCAGCGTTGAAGATCGGGGGAGTGTACATGGTGGGCAGTTCTTC

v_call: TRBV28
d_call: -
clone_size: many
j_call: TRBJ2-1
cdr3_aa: CASRAGTNYNEQFF
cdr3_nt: TGTGCCAGCAGAGCCGGGACAAACTACAATGAGCAGTTCTTC

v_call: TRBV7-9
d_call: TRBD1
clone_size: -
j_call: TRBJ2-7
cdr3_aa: CASSKGTGEQYF
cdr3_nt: TGTGCCAGCAGCAAAGGGACAGGGGAGCAGTACTTC

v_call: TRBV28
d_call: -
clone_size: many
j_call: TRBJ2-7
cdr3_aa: CASSLGYEQYF
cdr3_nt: TGTGCCAGCAGTTTAGGGTACGAGCAGTACTTC

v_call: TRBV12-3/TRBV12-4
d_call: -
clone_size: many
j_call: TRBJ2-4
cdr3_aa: CASSRGPSSRKNIQYF
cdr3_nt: TGTGCCAGCAGTCGAGGACCCAGCTCCAGGAAAAACATTCAGTACTTC

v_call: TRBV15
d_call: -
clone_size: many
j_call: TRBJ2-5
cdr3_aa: CATSRDPLETETQYF
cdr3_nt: TGTGCCACCAGCAGAGACCCCTTGGAAACAGAGACCCAGTACTTC

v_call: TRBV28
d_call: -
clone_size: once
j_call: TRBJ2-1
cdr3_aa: CASSLYEVGEQFF
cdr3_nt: TGTGCCAGCAGCCTCTACGAGGTGGGTGAGCAGTTCTTC

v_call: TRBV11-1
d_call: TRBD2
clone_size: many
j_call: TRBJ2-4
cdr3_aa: CASSKNLAGGLLAKNIQYF
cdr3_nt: TGTGCCAGCAGCAAAAACTTAGCGGGAGGCCTCCTAGCCAAAAACATTCAGTACTTC

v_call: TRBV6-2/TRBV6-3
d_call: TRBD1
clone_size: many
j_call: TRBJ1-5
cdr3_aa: CASSYFSGQSNQPQHF
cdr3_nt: TGTGCCAGCAGTTATTTCTCGGGACAGAGCAATCAGCCCCAGCATTTT

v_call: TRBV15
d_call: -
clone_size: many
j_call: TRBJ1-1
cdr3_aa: CATSNGGWRFPEAFF
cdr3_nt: TGTGCCACCAGCAACGGGGGGTGGCGTTTCCCTGAAGCTTTCTTT

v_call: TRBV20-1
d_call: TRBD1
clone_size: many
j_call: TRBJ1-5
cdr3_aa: CSVKKGQDNQPQHF
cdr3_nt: TGCAGTGTTAAAAAGGGACAGGACAATCAGCCCCAGCATTTT

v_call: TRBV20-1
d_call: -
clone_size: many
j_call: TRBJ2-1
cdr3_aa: CSAGVYSYNEQFF
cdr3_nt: TGCAGTGCGGGAGTCTATTCCTACAATGAGCAGTTCTTC